This T cell receptor (beta chain) was captured by sequencing in a study of beta chain features in type 1 diabetes. Whole-study findings and limits: For Type 1 diabetes patients, all four CD4+ subsets carried TCRB CDR3s that were moderately but significantly shorter.

V dropped 3 bases and J dropped 2 bases, with 11 bases sitting between them. The length of the CDR3 is 14 residues. CDR1 SGHTS and CDR2 YDEGEE come from the germline V gene. The entirety of the isolated RNA underwent reverse transcription, so expressed TCRB transcripts were sequenced. TCRdb keeps only in-frame clones here, not all; method: immunoSEQ multiplex PCR. The data hold 330,000 or so clones, with 14% observed a single time. As concerns this clone: The antigen is undetermined.

The sample consisted of central memory CD4+ T cells from blood. V and J are TRBV5-8 and TRBJ1-2; D may be TRBD1 (5 bases). This receptor was identified in a man between 25 and 39 years old in good health. This chain's CDR3 is CASSSGTLNYGYTF. The CDR3 DNA sequence: TGTGCCAGCAGCTCCGGGACTCTGAACTATGGCTACACCTTC.